This T cell receptor beta chain was found in a study of control samples from healthy donors and cancer patients. TCRdb's table, derived via immunoSEQ multiplex PCR, lists solely in-frame clones and lacks some. Among some 150,000 clones, nearly 96% were seen once, and the ten largest hold 1%. Sequencing was done on a sample of blood. This receptor was identified in a young woman in good health.

The CDR3 DNA reads as TGTGCCAGCAGCCAGGGCCGGGGGTGGACTGAAGCTTTCTTT. Translated: CASSQGRGWTEAFF. The V and J genes are TRBV3-1 (or the pseudogene TRBV3-2) and TRBJ1-1; TRBD1 might be the D (5 bases). This CDR3 comprises 14 residues. Germline V CDR1 and CDR2: LGHDT, YNNKEL (reference sequence). V was cut by 3 bases and J by 5 bases, with 13 bases left in between.